Listed here are 30 T cell receptor beta chains from one sample, sequenced in a study of vaccination effects on CD4 cells after COVID-19. No cognate antigen is known for these TCRs. The repertoire was sequenced with immunoSEQ multiplex PCR; TCRdb's copy has only in-frame clones and lacks some. Found here are around 30,000 clones, 65% to 85% of them singletons; the top ten hold roughly 19%. Sequencing followed a ViraFEST assay step that expanded antigen-specific CD4+ T cells with viral peptide pools. Culturing for around ten days preceded CD4+ T cell isolation. The person had PCR-confirmed SARS-CoV-2 infection between March and December 2020. The sequences come from CD4+ T cells from PBMCs cultured with HCoV-NL63 spike peptides, collected before COVID-19 vaccination. The origin of the receptors is a human donor who had a prior SARS-CoV-2 infection.

This chain joins TRBV2 and TRBJ2-7; a weak D match, TRBD1 (6 bases). The germline V gene has CDR1 SNHLY and CDR2 FYNNEI. The CDR3 is 14 amino acids. V lost 6 bases and J 6 bases, leaving 18 bases between the germline ends. In DNA, the CDR3 is TGTGCCAGCAGCATCCGGGACACGGTCATCGAGCAGTACTTC. Residues: CASSIRDTVIEQYF.

The V call is TRBV2, the J call TRBJ1-5, with no clear D. This CDR3 comprises 13 residues. With 2 bases removed from V and 9 bases from J, the gap between germline ends came to 11 bases. Germline V gene sequence: CDR1 SNHLY, CDR2 FYNNEI. The CDR3 bases are TGTGCCAGCAGTGAACAGGAAAGTGGGCCCCAGCATTTT. Encoded protein: CASSEQESGPQHF.

This clone occurred a few times. In DNA form, the CDR3 reads TGTGCCAGCAGCCGACGGGGGGGTAACACAGATACGCAGTATTTT. Its protein product is CASSRRGGNTDTQYF. The chain uses TRBV7-3 and TRBJ2-3; 8 bases map to TRBD2. Germline V CDR1 and CDR2: SGHTA, FQGTGA. The junction had 6 bases not matched to a gene; V was cut back by 5 bases and J by 2 bases. The CDR3 contains 15 residues.

The CDR3 sequence: CASPGNGYTF. The CDR3 bases are TGTGCCAGCCCGGGTAATGGCTACACCTTC. The J gene is TRBJ1-2, the V gene TRBV3-1 (or the pseudogene TRBV3-2); no firm D call. Germline CDR1 is LGHDT and CDR2 is YNNKEL (reference sequence). This CDR3 has 10 amino acids. The V end was cut by 8 bases, the J end by 6 bases, with 7 bases between.

This chain links TRBV5-6 with TRBJ1-2; D gene unclear. With 8 bases removed from V and 4 bases from J, the gap between germline ends came to 18 bases. The CDR3 is 14 residues long. Germline CDR1 reads SGHDT; CDR2 reads YYEEEE. CDR3: CASWYGPTLYGYTF. The CDR3 nucleotides are TGTGCCAGTTGGTATGGGCCGACCCTCTATGGCTACACCTTC. Full variable domain (outside the CDR3, taken from reference TRBV5-6 and TRBJ1-2): DAGVTQSPTHLIKTRGQQVTLRCSPKSGHDTVSWYQQALGQGPQFIFQYYEEEERQRGNFPDRFSGHQFPNYSSELNVNALLLGDSALYLCASWYGPTLYGYTFGSGTRLTVV.

This clone was counted a single time. V and J are TRBV2 and TRBJ2-3; tentative D call: TRBD1 (6 bases). The V and J ends lost 3 bases and 0 bases respectively, with 7 bases between them. Germline lookup yields CDR1 SNHLY and CDR2 FYNNEI. This CDR3 is 14 amino acids long. Here the CDR3 reads CASSDQGSTDTQYF. CDR3 DNA sequence: TGTGCCAGCAGTGACCAGGGGAGCACAGATACGCAGTATTTT.

This clone has just one count. J is TRBJ1-2 and V is TRBV9, with no clear D. Germline loops: CDR1 SGDLS, CDR2 YYNGEE. The CDR3 runs 11 residues. Trimming shortened V by 3 bases and J by 2 bases, and 2 bases separated the two germline ends. As DNA, the CDR3 is TGTGCCAGCAGCGAGAACTATGGCTACACCTTC. Encoded protein: CASSENYGYTF.

This chain uses TRBV5-4 with TRBJ1-2, with 9 bases fitting TRBD1. V trimming: 0 bases; J trimming: 2 bases; junction bases outside the gene matches: 5. The CDR3 length is 16 residues. Germline V lookup: CDR1 SGHNT, CDR2 YYREEE (reference sequence). The CDR3 loop reads CASSLGSGTGNYGYTF. The CDR3 DNA is TGTGCCAGCAGCTTGGGATCCGGGACAGGGAACTATGGCTACACCTTC.

The rearrangement joins TRBV5-5 to TRBJ1-5; D perhaps matches TRBD1 (6 bases). Per germline, CDR1 SGHKS and CDR2 YYEKEE (reference sequence). The V end was cut by 0 bases, the J end by 16 bases, with 17 bases between. The CDR3 is 13 residues long. The CDR3 is CASSLGGGGPEHF. CDR3 in DNA: TGTGCCAGCAGCTTGGGGGGCGGGGGCCCCGAACATTTT.

The genes are TRBV5-1 and TRBJ1-4, with 9 bases lining up with TRBD1. The CDR3 loop spans 17 amino acids. V dropped 4 bases and J dropped 0; count of bases not matched to a gene: 7. Germline V gene lookup returns CDR1 SGHRS and CDR2 YFSETQ. Here the CDR3 reads CASSPDRGGATNEKLFF. DNA of the CDR3: TGCGCCAGCAGCCCGGACAGGGGTGGAGCAACTAATGAAAAACTGTTTTTT.

The chain joins TRBV25-1 to TRBJ2-7, with TRBD1 matching over 8 bases. The CDR3 loop spans 15 amino acids. Per germline, CDR1 MGHDK and CDR2 SYGVNS. Germline trimming cut 2 bases from V and 2 bases from J; bases unmatched to any gene: 5. CDR3 sequence reads: CASSEAGGGTYEQYF. The CDR3 nucleotides are TGTGCCAGCAGTGAAGCAGGGGGCGGTACCTACGAGCAGTACTTC.

This chain connects TRBV9 to TRBJ1-3; the D is unclear. The V end lost 0 bases, the J end lost 4 bases, and 8 bases lay between the germline ends. This CDR3 has 14 amino acids. Germline CDR1 is SGDLS and CDR2 is YYNGEE. CDR3 in amino acids: CASSVGTSGNTIYF. For the CDR3, the DNA is TGTGCCAGCAGCGTAGGAACGAGCGGAAACACCATATATTTT.

V and J are TRBV19 and TRBJ2-5; 10 positions match TRBD1. The CDR3 extends over 16 amino acids. Per germline, CDR1 LNHDA and CDR2 SQIVND (reference sequence). Germline trimming cut 0 bases from V and 5 bases from J; bases unmatched to any gene: 6. The CDR3, as DNA: TGTGCCAGTAGTATAGATAGGACAGGGGGGCAGGAGACCCAGTACTTC. Translated, it gives CASSIDRTGGQETQYF.

The gene calls are TRBV27 and TRBJ1-2; D may be TRBD1 (5 bases). The CDR3 has 15 residues. Trimming stripped 1 base from V and 8 bases from J, with 17 bases between. Germline loops: CDR1 MNHEY, CDR2 SMNVEV (reference sequence). As DNA, the CDR3 is TGTGCCAGCAGTTTATGGGGGAAAATCACGGGCGGCTACACCTTC. This encodes CASSLWGKITGGYTF.

V usage is TRBV16 and J usage is TRBJ2-7; no clear D. CDR1 is KGHSY, CDR2 FQNENV, per germline. The CDR3 consists of 14 residues. V shed 0 bases and J shed 0 bases, with 6 bases lying between them. CDR3 in DNA: TGTGCCAGCAGCCAATCGGGCAGCTCCTACGAGCAGTACTTC. It codes for CASSQSGSSYEQYF.

The chain is built from TRBV5-4 and TRBJ2-7; 8 nucleotides match TRBD1. Germline V lookup: CDR1 SGHNT, CDR2 YYREEE (reference sequence). Germline trimming cut 4 bases from V and 6 bases from J; bases unmatched to any gene: 12. The length of the CDR3 is 15 residues. CDR3 sequence reads: CASSGADREWGEQYF. The DNA of the CDR3 is TGTGCCAGCAGCGGGGCGGACAGGGAGTGGGGCGAGCAGTACTTC.

This chain connects TRBV5-1 to TRBJ2-7; 8 bases map to TRBD1. This CDR3 has 16 amino acids. J gave up 7 bases and V 0 bases, and 12 bases lay outside the gene matches. Germline CDR1 reads SGHRS; CDR2 reads YFSETQ. CDR3 sequence (DNA): TGCGCCAGCAGCTTGGCATGGGGACAGGTGGTGAGGGAGCAGTACTTC. Its translation is CASSLAWGQVVREQYF.

The chain uses TRBV11-1 and TRBJ1-6; 9 bases line up with TRBD1. V lost 5 bases to trimming and J lost 8 bases; unmatched junction nucleotides: 4. The length of the CDR3 is 14 residues. Germline lookup yields CDR1 SGHAT and CDR2 FQDESV (reference sequence). The CDR3 coding sequence is TGTGCCAGCAGCACGACAGGGGGGGATTCACCCCTCCACTTT. It encodes CASSTTGGDSPLHF.

The chain couples TRBV19 to TRBJ1-2, with a tentative D call TRBD1 (5 bases). CDR1 and CDR2 from the germline V gene are LNHDA and SQIVND (reference sequence). V dropped 3 bases and J dropped 3 bases, with 8 bases sitting between them. The CDR3 has 13 residues. CDR3 sequence: CASSMGGYYGYTF. Here the CDR3 DNA reads TGTGCCAGTAGTATGGGGGGGTACTATGGCTACACCTTC.

The genes are TRBV5-1 and TRBJ2-5; 10 bases map to TRBD1. Germline loops: CDR1 SGHRS, CDR2 YFSETQ. V was clipped by 0 bases and J by 7 bases; unmatched bases: 6. The CDR3 contains 15 residues. CDR3 DNA sequence: TGCGCCAGCAGCTTGGATGGACAGGGGGGAGGGACCCAGTACTTC. Its translation is CASSLDGQGGGTQYF.

This clone was seen a handful of times. The gene calls are TRBV2 and TRBJ2-1; 7 bases are shared with TRBD2. CDR1 SNHLY and CDR2 FYNNEI come from the germline V gene. With V trimmed by 6 bases and J by 3 bases, 14 bases remained unmatched. The CDR3 consists of 17 residues. As DNA, the CDR3 is TGTGCCAGCAGGGGGAAGGCCCACGCGGGGGTCTACAATGAGCAGTTCTTC. It translates to CASRGKAHAGVYNEQFF.

This chain joins TRBV6-2 or TRBV6-3 and TRBJ1-1; D call uncertain. Germline CDR1 reads MNHEY; CDR2 reads SVGEGT. This CDR3 is built from 16 residues. V was trimmed by 6 bases and J by 0 bases, leaving 17 bases between them. The CDR3 loop reads CASSSSGLRVNTEAFF. CDR3 nucleotides: TGTGCCAGCAGCTCCTCAGGTCTTAGGGTGAACACTGAAGCTTTCTTT.

This chain joins TRBV11-2 and TRBJ2-1; 9 bases align to TRBD2. Per germline, CDR1 SGHAT and CDR2 FQNNGV. Trimming took 1 base from V and 2 from J; bases not matched to a gene: 0. The CDR3 is 15 residues long. CDR3 sequence reads: CASSLGGGAYNEQFF. CDR3 DNA sequence: TGTGCCAGCAGCTTAGGCGGGGGGGCCTACAATGAGCAGTTCTTC.

This rearrangement joins TRBV4-2 to TRBJ2-1, with 11 nucleotides matching TRBD2. The V and J ends lost 0 bases and 7 bases, in that order; junction bases with no gene match: 5. CDR3 length equals 16 residues. The V gene's germline CDR1 is LGHNA and CDR2 YNFKEQ. CDR3: CASSQDLAGGWNEQFF. DNA of the CDR3: TGTGCCAGCAGCCAAGACTTAGCGGGAGGGTGGAATGAGCAGTTCTTC.

This chain links TRBV19 with TRBJ1-1; D not resolved. V was trimmed by 5 bases and J by 5 bases, leaving 15 bases between them. Germline V gives CDR1 LNHDA, CDR2 SQIVND (reference sequence). The length of the CDR3 is 14 residues. The CDR3: CASSFSPRGTEAFF. The DNA for the CDR3 is TGTGCCAGTAGTTTTTCACCCCGGGGTACTGAAGCTTTCTTT.

The chain recombines TRBV19 with TRBJ1-5; D remains unclear. CDR1 is LNHDA, CDR2 SQIVND, per germline (reference sequence). V was shortened by 5 bases and J by 0 bases, with 23 bases between the two germline ends. The CDR3 totals 19 residues. The CDR3 loop is CASSGIGSYRQYSNQPQHF. In DNA form, the CDR3 reads TGTGCCAGTAGTGGAATAGGGAGCTATCGTCAATATAGCAATCAGCCCCAGCATTTT. Full variable domain (rest looked up from reference TRBV19 and TRBJ1-5): DGGITQSPKYLFRKEGQNVTLSCEQNLNHDAMYWYRQDPGQGLRLIYYSQIVNDFQKGDIAEGYSVSREKKESFPLTVTSAQKNPTAFYLCASSGIGSYRQYSNQPQHFGDGTRLSIL.

The chain employs TRBV6-5 and TRBJ2-5, with 9 bases fitting TRBD2. Germline assignment: CDR1 MNHEY and CDR2 SVGAGI. J was trimmed by 5 bases and V by 2 bases; bases with no gene match: 9. This CDR3 spans 16 amino acids. CDR3 protein: CASSYGLAGDPETQYF. In DNA form, the CDR3 reads TGTGCCAGCAGTTACGGGTTAGCGGGGGATCCCGAGACCCAGTACTTC.

V usage is TRBV7-9 and J usage is TRBJ2-3, with D perhaps given as TRBD1 or TRBD2 (5 bases each). The CDR3 is made up of 15 amino acids. The germline V gene encodes CDR1 SEHNR and CDR2 FQNEAQ (reference sequence). V was clipped by 1 base and J by 2 bases, with 10 bases between them. The CDR3 nucleotides read TGTGCCAGCAGCTTAGGGGGACCGATCACAGATACGCAGTATTTT. This encodes CASSLGGPITDTQYF. The full variable domain, rest sourced from reference TRBV7-9 and TRBJ2-3, is DTGVSQNPRHKITKRGQNVTFRCDPISEHNRLYWYRQTLGQGPEFLTYFQNEAQLEKSRLLSDRFSAERPKGSFSTLEIQRTEQGDSAMYLCASSLGGPITDTQYFGPGTRLTVL.

The chain links TRBV6-5 to TRBJ1-2; 10 bases align to TRBD1. Germline V CDR1 and CDR2: MNHEY, SVGAGI. The CDR3 is 14 residues long. The J segment lost 4 bases and the V segment lost 5 bases, leaving 4 bases of the junction unmatched. CDR3 loop: CASSRTGGGYGYTF. CDR3 nucleotide sequence: TGTGCCAGCAGTCGGACAGGGGGTGGCTATGGCTACACCTTC.

This clone came up a few times. The V and J genes are TRBV6-5 and TRBJ1-1, with 7 bases lining up with TRBD1. This CDR3 comprises 15 residues. V lost 4 bases and J lost 6; bases outside the gene matches: 11. Germline CDR1 MNHEY, CDR2 SVGAGI. CDR3 residues: CASSSPQTGFAEAFF. The CDR3 bases are TGTGCCAGCAGTTCCCCCCAGACAGGGTTCGCTGAAGCTTTCTTT.